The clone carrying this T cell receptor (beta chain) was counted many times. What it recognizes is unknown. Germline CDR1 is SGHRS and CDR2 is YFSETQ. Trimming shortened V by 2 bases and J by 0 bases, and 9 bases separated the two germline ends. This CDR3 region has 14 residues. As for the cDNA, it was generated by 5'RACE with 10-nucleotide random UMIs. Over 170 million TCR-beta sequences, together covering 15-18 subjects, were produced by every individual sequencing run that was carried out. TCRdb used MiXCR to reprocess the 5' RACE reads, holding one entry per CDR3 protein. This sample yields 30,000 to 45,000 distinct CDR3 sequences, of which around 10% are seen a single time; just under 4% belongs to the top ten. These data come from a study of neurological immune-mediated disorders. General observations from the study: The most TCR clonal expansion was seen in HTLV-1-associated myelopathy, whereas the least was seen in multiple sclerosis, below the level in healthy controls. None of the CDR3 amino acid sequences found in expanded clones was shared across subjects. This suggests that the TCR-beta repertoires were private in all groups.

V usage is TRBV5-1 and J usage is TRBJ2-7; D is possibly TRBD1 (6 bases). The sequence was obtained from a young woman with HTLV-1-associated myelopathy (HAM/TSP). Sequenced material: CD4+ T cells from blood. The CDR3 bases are TGCGCCAGCAGCTTCTCAGGGGCCTCCTACGAGCAGTACTTC. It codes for CASSFSGASYEQYF.